A single sample is the source of the 30 T cell receptor beta chains below, sequenced in a study of blood T cell repertoires in COVID-19. Here immunoSEQ multiplex PCR was the method, and the copy in TCRdb shows in-frame clones only, minus some. The sample yields a few hundred thousand clones, roughly nine tenths seen once. Sequenced sample: peripheral blood. The receptors stem from a man aged 18 to 30 with active or convalescent COVID-19.

This rearrangement joins TRBV6-5 to TRBJ2-7, with TRBD1 matching over 7 bases. The CDR3 loop spans 15 amino acids. V shed 8 bases, J shed 5 bases, and the junction held 15 bases outside the gene matches. Germline loops: CDR1 MNHEY, CDR2 SVGAGI. CDR3 sequence: CASQRGPGRGDEQYF. The CDR3 coding sequence is TGTGCCAGCCAGAGGGGGCCAGGTCGGGGCGACGAGCAGTACTTC.

The genes are TRBV6-5 and TRBJ2-7, with D maybe TRBD1 (6 bases). The ends were cut back, 6 bases at V and 0 bases at J, with 9 bases in the middle. This CDR3 region has 13 residues. The V gene's germline CDR1 is MNHEY and CDR2 SVGAGI. Written as DNA, the CDR3 is TGTGCCAGCAGATTAGGGGGCTCCTACGAGCAGTACTTC. Amino acids: CASRLGGSYEQYF.

The rearrangement uses TRBV7-6 and TRBJ2-2; 7 bases fit TRBD1. V was clipped by 5 bases and J by 4 bases; unmatched bases: 7. Germline V gives CDR1 SGHVS, CDR2 FNYEAQ. CDR3 length: 15 amino acids. CDR3 amino acids: CASSPGTEGTGELFF. In DNA, the CDR3 is TGTGCCAGCAGCCCCGGGACAGAAGGCACCGGGGAGCTGTTTTTT.

This clone is a singleton in its sample. Different DNA sequences within this sample yield the same CDR3. CDR3 loop: CASSFGQGYTEAFF. In nucleotides, the CDR3 is TGCGCCAGCAGCTTTGGACAGGGTTATACTGAAGCTTTCTTT. The chain recombines TRBV5-1 with TRBJ1-1; 8 positions match TRBD1. With 2 bases clipped from V and 5 bases from J, the junction kept 5 bases outside the gene matches. This CDR3 spans 14 amino acids. Germline-derived CDR1 and CDR2 are SGHRS and YFSETQ.

The chain has TRBV5-1 and TRBJ2-7; TRBD1 matches 10 bases. The germline V gene has CDR1 SGHRS and CDR2 YFSETQ. The length of the CDR3 is 16 residues. With V trimmed by 0 bases and J by 1 base, 4 bases remained unmatched. CDR3 region: CASSLAVGQGSYEQYF. The DNA of the CDR3 is TGCGCCAGCAGCTTGGCCGTGGGACAGGGGTCCTACGAGCAGTACTTC. Full variable domain (rest looked up from reference TRBV5-1 and TRBJ2-7): KAGVTQTPRYLIKTRGQQVTLSCSPISGHRSVSWYQQTPGQGLQFLFEYFSETQRNKGNFPGRFSGRQFSNSRSEMNVSTLELGDSALYLCASSLAVGQGSYEQYFGPGTRLTVT.

This chain connects TRBV24-1 to TRBJ1-1; 11 nucleotides line up with TRBD1. The CDR3 runs 18 residues. Germline CDR1 KGHDR, CDR2 SFDVKD. V shed 2 bases, J shed 5 bases, and the junction held 12 bases outside the gene matches. The CDR3: CATSDCRSGTGGWTEAFF. The CDR3 DNA is TGTGCCACCAGTGATTGCCGCTCCGGGACAGGGGGTTGGACTGAAGCTTTCTTT.

V and J are TRBV7-9 and TRBJ1-1; 9 nucleotides agree with TRBD1. The CDR3 contains 12 residues. The ends lost 3 bases at V and 8 bases at J; junction bases unmatched: 1. Germline lookup yields CDR1 SEHNR and CDR2 FQNEAQ (reference sequence). The CDR3 loop reads CASSLTGGEAFF. CDR3 nucleotides: TGTGCCAGCAGCTTGACAGGGGGGGAAGCTTTCTTT.

The genes are TRBV5-6 and TRBJ2-7, with 8 bases matching TRBD1. Germline CDR1 and CDR2: SGHDT and YYEEEE. Losses at the gene ends were 0 bases for V and 2 bases for J; bases not matched to a gene: 4. The CDR3 spans 15 residues. The chain's CDR3 is CASSLAGQGPYEQYF. CDR3 in DNA: TGTGCCAGCAGCTTGGCAGGACAGGGACCCTACGAGCAGTACTTC.

J is TRBJ1-5 and V is TRBV18; no firm D call. Trimming cost V 0 bases and J 5 bases, with 14 bases left between them. Germline V CDR1 and CDR2: KGHSH, LQKENI. The CDR3 extends over 16 amino acids. The CDR3 spells CASSPPSLGGDQPQHF. The CDR3 nucleotides are TGTGCCAGCTCACCACCCTCGCTCGGCGGGGATCAGCCCCAGCATTTT.

This chain uses TRBV6-1 with TRBJ1-4, with a tentative D call TRBD1 (6 bases). Trimming pared 3 bases from V and 3 bases from J, leaving 11 bases between. CDR3 length equals 15 residues. Germline CDR1 is MNHNS and CDR2 is SASEGT. The CDR3 DNA follows: TGTGCCAGCAGTGAGCAGGGGTTTGCTAATGAAAAACTGTTTTTT. Encoded protein: CASSEQGFANEKLFF.

The V and J genes are TRBV7-6 and TRBJ2-1, with 7 bases identical to TRBD2. J lost 5 bases, V lost 1 base, and 5 bases had no gene match. CDR3 length equals 15 residues. CDR1 and CDR2 (germline): SGHVS, FNYEAQ. The CDR3 bases are TGTGCCAGCAGCTTAGAGGGCGGGAGTCACAATGAGCAGTTCTTC. As protein: CASSLEGGSHNEQFF.

This clone was seen more than once but under ten times. The V call is TRBV4-3, the J call TRBJ2-7, with 8 bases matching TRBD2. V shed 4 bases, J shed 4 bases, and the junction held 9 bases outside the gene matches. The length of the CDR3 is 15 residues. Germline V gene lookup returns CDR1 LGHNA and CDR2 YSLEER. CDR3 sequence reads: CASSPGTSVGYEQYF. The CDR3 bases are TGCGCCAGCAGCCCCGGGACTAGTGTCGGATACGAGCAGTACTTC.

This chain connects TRBV6-2 or TRBV6-3 to TRBJ1-2; the match to TRBD1 covers 9 bases. J lost 3 bases, V lost 6 bases, and 2 bases had no gene match. CDR1 MNHEY and CDR2 SVGEGT come from the germline V gene. This CDR3 is built from 13 residues. The CDR3 DNA reads TGTGCCAGCAGCCGGGACAGGGACTATGGCTACACCTTC. It specifies CASSRDRDYGYTF.

This chain joins TRBV6-1 and TRBJ1-1, with no clear D. CDR1 is MNHNS, CDR2 SASEGT, per germline. This CDR3 comprises 12 residues. Deletions cut 0 bases from V and 8 bases from J, with 7 bases between. CDR3 loop: CASSEAVLEAFF. The DNA for the CDR3 is TGTGCCAGCAGTGAAGCTGTCCTAGAAGCTTTCTTT.

CDR3 region: CASSLPGVYGYTF. CDR3 nucleotides: TGTGCCAGCAGCTTGCCAGGGGTCTATGGCTACACCTTC. The rearrangement links TRBV5-4 to TRBJ1-2, with D possibly being TRBD1 (6 bases). Germline V CDR1 and CDR2: SGHNT, YYREEE (reference sequence). This CDR3 has 13 amino acids. V was trimmed by 1 base and J by 4 bases, leaving 8 bases between them.

The rearrangement joins TRBV18 to TRBJ1-6, with D maybe TRBD1 (5 bases). The germline CDR1 and CDR2 sequences are KGHSH and LQKENI. This CDR3 has 15 residues. The V gene lost 4 bases and the J gene lost 7 bases, with 14 bases spanning the gap. Here the CDR3 DNA reads TGTGCCAGCTCACGCTATGACAGTAGAAATTCACCCCTCCACTTT. Translation gives CASSRYDSRNSPLHF. The whole variable domain, remainder taken from reference TRBV18 and TRBJ1-6, is NAGVMQNPRHLVRRRGQEARLRCSPMKGHSHVYWYRQLPEEGLKFMVYLQKENIIDESGMPKERFSAEFPKEGPSILRIQQVVRGDSAAYFCASSRYDSRNSPLHFGNGTRLTVT.

The rearrangement links TRBV2 to TRBJ2-3; D not resolved. CDR3 length: 15 amino acids. Germline-derived CDR1 and CDR2 are SNHLY and FYNNEI. V dropped 1 base and J dropped 0 bases, with 8 bases sitting between them. Here the CDR3 DNA reads TGTGCCAGCAGTGAAGATAACTCTAGCACAGATACGCAGTATTTT. This translates into CASSEDNSSTDTQYF.

This rearrangement joins TRBV5-5 to TRBJ1-5; 10 bases fit TRBD1. The germline CDR1 and CDR2 sequences are SGHKS and YYEKEE (reference sequence). The junction had 11 bases not matched to a gene; V was cut back by 7 bases and J by 7 bases. This CDR3 spans 15 amino acids. The CDR3, as DNA: TGTGCCAGCGGTTCCGGGACAGGGGTATACCAGCCCCAGCATTTT. Protein product: CASGSGTGVYQPQHF.

A single count supports this clone. The genes are TRBV5-6 and TRBJ2-3, with 13 nucleotides matching TRBD2. Trimming removed 4 bases from V and 6 bases from J; junction bases left unmatched: 5. The CDR3 sequence is 15 residues long. Germline-derived CDR1 and CDR2 are SGHDT and YYEEEE. Written as DNA, the CDR3 is TGTGCCAGCAGCATCGGGACTAGCGGGGCGGATACGCAGTATTTT. Residues: CASSIGTSGADTQYF.

This chain links TRBV6-5 with TRBJ1-5, with a weak D call TRBD1 (5 bases). The germline CDR1 and CDR2 sequences are MNHEY and SVGAGI. The CDR3 has 12 residues. Deletions cut 4 bases from V and 7 bases from J, with 8 bases between. The CDR3 coding sequence is TGTGCCAGCAGTTTCCAGGGACAGCCCCAGCATTTT. It is translated as CASSFQGQPQHF.

The CDR3 sequence: CSGTDRGNTEAFF. CDR3 DNA: TGCAGCGGAACGGACAGGGGAAACACTGAAGCTTTCTTT. This chain joins TRBV29-1 and TRBJ1-1, with 9 bases fitting TRBD1. CDR1 and CDR2 from the germline V gene are SQVTM and ANQGSEA. The CDR3 runs to 13 residues. The V and J ends lost 7 bases and 2 bases, in that order; junction bases with no gene match: 5.

V usage is TRBV28 and J usage is TRBJ1-2; perhaps TRBD1 as D (5 bases). Germline V CDR1 and CDR2: MDHEN, SYDVKM. Trimming left V 5 bases short and J 8 bases short, with 21 bases between. CDR3 length: 15 amino acids. The CDR3 DNA is TGTGCCAGCAGTAAGCTCCCCCAAGGGGCGAGCGGCTACACCTTC. This codes for CASSKLPQGASGYTF.

The chain employs TRBV20-1 and TRBJ1-6, with 9 bases fitting TRBD1. J gave up 6 bases and V 3 bases, and 6 bases lay outside the gene matches. Germline V gene lookup returns CDR1 DFQATT and CDR2 SNEGSKA (reference sequence). The CDR3 has 15 amino acids. CDR3 nucleotides: TGCAGTGCTAGTAAAGGGACAGGGTCTAATTCACCCCTCCACTTT. As protein: CSASKGTGSNSPLHF.

The V and J genes are TRBV5-1 and TRBJ1-1, with D maybe TRBD1 (5 bases). This CDR3 comprises 14 residues. From germline, CDR1 is SGHRS and CDR2 YFSETQ. The V and J ends lost 4 bases and 3 bases respectively, with 13 bases between them. CDR3 sequence (DNA): TGCGCCAGCAGCCTAGGGGTAAGGTACACTGAAGCTTTCTTT. Protein product: CASSLGVRYTEAFF.

The chain is built from TRBV11-2 and TRBJ1-5, with 10 bases lining up with TRBD1. Germline V gene sequence: CDR1 SGHAT, CDR2 FQNNGV. V gave up 5 bases and J gave up 5 bases; unmatched junction bases: 9. This CDR3 contains 16 residues. This chain's CDR3 is CASSVDSGTGDQPQHF. The CDR3, as DNA: TGTGCCAGCAGCGTCGATTCCGGGACAGGGGATCAGCCCCAGCATTTT.

The chain joins TRBV27 to TRBJ1-1, with D perhaps TRBD1 (6 bases). Germline V CDR1 and CDR2: MNHEY, SMNVEV (reference sequence). V was shortened by 1 base and J by 3 bases, with 12 bases between the two germline ends. The CDR3 runs 15 residues. In DNA form, the CDR3 reads TGTGCCAGCAGTTTATTTACAGGGCGACACACTGAAGCTTTCTTT. It encodes CASSLFTGRHTEAFF.

The chain recombines TRBV4-3 with TRBJ1-4; a possible D gene is TRBD1 (5 bases). Trimming left V 0 bases short and J 6 bases short, with 8 bases between. The CDR3 spans 14 residues. CDR1 and CDR2 from the germline V gene are LGHNA and YSLEER. CDR3 protein: CASSQDRGDEKLFF. The CDR3 DNA is TGCGCCAGCAGCCAAGATCGGGGGGATGAAAAACTGTTTTTT.

J is TRBJ2-2 and V is TRBV6-5; 8 nucleotides line up with TRBD2. CDR3 size: 15 residues. The junction had 7 bases not matched to a gene; V was cut back by 6 bases and J by 4 bases. Germline V gene lookup returns CDR1 MNHEY and CDR2 SVGAGI. In nucleotides, the CDR3 is TGTGCCAGCAGCCATGGACTAGCCGCCACCGGGGAGCTGTTTTTT. Its protein is CASSHGLAATGELFF.

The rearrangement links TRBV19 to TRBJ1-4; D is unclear. The CDR3 is made up of 17 amino acids. V was clipped by 2 bases and J by 0 bases, with 13 bases between them. Germline V gives CDR1 LNHDA, CDR2 SQIVND (reference sequence). The CDR3, as DNA: TGTGCCAGTAGTATATTGTCTTTATCGGCAACTAATGAAAAACTGTTTTTT. The encoded protein is CASSILSLSATNEKLFF.

As for this clone: Other DNA sequences within the sample encode an identical CDR3. This rearrangement joins TRBV9 to TRBJ2-2; 7 positions match TRBD2. The CDR3 loop spans 14 amino acids. The V and J ends lost 0 bases and 4 bases, in that order; junction bases with no gene match: 0. Germline V gene data show CDR1 as SGDLS and CDR2 as YYNGEE. CDR3 DNA: TGTGCCAGCAGCGTAGGGGGGGGCACCGGGGAGCTGTTTTTT. Its protein product is CASSVGGGTGELFF.